This T cell receptor beta chain was observed in a study of blood T cell repertoires in COVID-19 (dated by TCRdb to 2018 to 2021). Broadly, across the study: Samples covering the acute and convalescent phases of COVID-19 were provided by collaborators in the United States, Italy and Spain. Where available, HLA class I and class II types were obtained from metadata supplied by the sample provider rather than from assay-based typing. The repertoires were released in a freely available public database meant as a resource for research on the immune response to SARS-CoV-2. The prospective study material was composed of cDNA or gDNA derived from T cells, B-cell-depleted T cells, or PBMCs. A de-identified subject ID, COVID-19 status, age in years and sex were almost always included in the sample metadata. Samples were obtained from the ongoing ImmuneRACE study (first 160 participants) and from 1,200 or so subjects provided by 6 global collaborators. Subjects who had been exposed to COVID-19, were actively infected with it, or had recovered from it provided the deeply sampled blood TCRbeta repertoires that made up the dataset. General findings and caveats noted by the study authors: The amount of clinical and demographic metadata varied by source and participant and was provided uncurated.

V is shortened by 4 bases, J by 7 bases, and the region joining them spans 13 bases. Counted from cysteine to phenylalanine, this CDR3 has 13 amino acids. The kept DNA is CDR3 alone, 39 bases in frame from the first base. CDR1 and CDR2 were assigned from the germline V gene as SGHTA and FQGNSA. Collaborating institutions collected whole blood in K2EDTA tubes following their own protocols. Collaborator samples were shipped for TCRbeta analysis as frozen whole blood, isolated PBMCs, or DNA extracted from either sample type. The immunoSEQ Assay, a bias-controlled multiplex PCR, was used to amplify TCRbeta CDR3 regions from genomic DNA. On the authors' methods: Within the assay, amplification of reference gene primers was used to estimate how many nucleated cells each sample contained. To quantify the absolute abundance of each unique TCRbeta CDR3 rearrangement, sequence reads were collapsed and filtered. For each sample, productive Simpson clonality was calculated as the square root of Simpson's diversity index over productive rearrangements. This immuneACCESS table, as held by TCRdb, lists in-frame sequences with V and J called but not all clones. Of the missing ones, under half trace to an unresolved V gene in checked studies; the others have no known cause. V, J and clone size derive from that table, while D and trimming were established from the DNA sequence. A total of about 170,000 clones appear in this sample, over 85% of them only once. Roughly 5% of the sample is held by the ten biggest clonotypes.

Concerning this clone itself: What this receptor recognizes is not known. There are no base qualities to consult, and no much larger clone falls within one base.

The clonotype originates from a woman aged 45-65 years with acute or convalescent COVID-19. The sample taken for sequencing was peripheral blood. The chain links TRBV7-2 with TRBJ1-2; TRBD1 is a weak D gene call, 6 bases matching. The DNA sequence is as follows: TGTGCCAGCAGCTACGCCAGGGGCGGTGGCTACACCTTC. The resulting protein is CASSYARGGGYTF.